This T cell receptor (beta chain) came from a study of glioma-infiltrating T cells. Notes on the study in general: Non-neoplastic patients had below-expected tissue-blood divergence, while all gliomas exceeded expectation. CDR3 overlap between tissue and blood was very small.

This clonotype was counted many times. Its antigen is still unknown. The CDR3 sequence is 15 residues long. V was pared by 6 bases and J by 6 bases, with 10 bases of the junction left unmatched. Germline values: CDR1 KGHSH, CDR2 LQKENI. The iRepertoire nested amplicon-rescue multiplex PCR amplified TCR alpha and beta CDR3s from RNA. Input was about 85-450 ng of tissue mRNA or PBMC total RNA. MiXCR, applied by TCRdb to the multiplex PCR reads, yields one record per CDR3 protein. The sample has roughly 190,000 distinct CDR3 sequences; roughly 32% are singletons. The chain joins TRBV18 to TRBJ2-3, with TRBD1 matching 9 bases. This receptor was obtained from a human donor with low-grade glioma or glioblastoma, undergoing nonglioma brain surgery, or in good health (not recorded which). Sequencing input: glioma tissue, nonneoplastic brain tissue, or PBMCs (not recorded which). The CDR3 spells CASSRKQGATDTQYF. The CDR3 DNA is TGTGCCAGCTCTCGAAAACAGGGGGCGACGGATACGCAGTATTTT.